The source of this TCR beta chain is a study of T-cell reconstitution after alpha-beta-depleted transplantation in children. Findings and caveats of the study: Surviving recipient T cells and thymic progenitors accounted for the high day-60 TCRbeta diversity observed in some patients. Alpha-beta T cells about two months after transplant reportedly derived from several hundred expanded graft clones. Fresh T-cell production supplied most of the T-cell counts and diversity seen one year after transplant.

Preparing the TCRbeta library involved the use of unique molecular identifiers. MiXCR, applied by TCRdb to the PCR reads, yields one record per CDR3 protein. This table has about 580,000 distinct CDR3 sequences, roughly 24% appearing once. CDR1 is MGHDK, CDR2 SYGVNS, per germline. The CDR3 sequence is 15 residues long. With V trimmed by 6 bases and J by 4 bases, 12 bases remained unmatched. Concerning this clonotype itself: The antigen remains unidentified.

The sequence was obtained from a boy under two years old who had a stem cell transplant for acute myeloid leukemia, so the T cells may come from the graft donor. The chain employs TRBV25-1 and TRBJ2-7, with 7 bases lining up with TRBD1. Sample: PBMCs, mostly from graft donor cells, taken 360 days after TCRalphabeta/CD19-depleted stem cell transplant. Here the CDR3 reads CASSRNDRDWYEQYF. The CDR3 nucleotides are TGTGCCAGCAGCCGAAATGACAGGGATTGGTACGAGCAGTACTTC.